This TCR beta chain was documented in a study of cytomegalovirus exposure and HLA in healthy donors. PCR used 60 Vbeta primers and 13 Jbeta primers. Method: immunoSEQ multiplex PCR; TCRdb's copy keeps in-frame clones and lacks some. The sample data list some 150,000 clones. The V and J ends lost 3 bases and 6 bases, in that order; junction bases with no gene match: 8. Germline CDR1 is SGHTA and CDR2 is FQGTGA. The CDR3 is made up of 16 amino acids. Overall study findings and caveats: Prediction of most subjects' HLA-A and HLA-B alleles by TCR beta sequences was reportedly accurate.

Note on this clone: Its cognate antigen is unknown.

The origin of this receptor is a man in his forties in good health and CMV-seronegative. Material for sequencing was PBMCs. The V and J genes are TRBV7-3 and TRBJ2-1; TRBD1 aligns across 10 bases. The CDR3 loop reads CASSFTGTGVGNEQFF. CDR3 bases: TGTGCCAGCAGCTTTACCGGGACAGGGGTCGGCAATGAGCAGTTCTTC.